Presented here are 20 T cell receptor beta chains from one specimen sequenced in a study of metastatic and nonmetastatic thyroid tumors. TCRdb reprocessed the PCR reads using MiXCR. In the table there are 23,000 or so clones, 25% to 30% of which are singletons. Thyroid surgery was performed in patients who had received no treatment beforehand. Sequencing input: tumor tissue. The receptors here all came from a male donor with papillary thyroid cancer or a benign thyroid nodule (not recorded which). Some clones in this sample may be carry-over from other donors' samples.

By its share, this clone is medium-sized. This rearrangement joins TRBV20-1 to TRBJ2-7, with 8 bases aligning to TRBD1. V shed 5 bases, J shed 2 bases, and the junction held 5 bases outside the gene matches. The CDR3 has 13 amino acids. The germline V gene encodes CDR1 DFQATT and CDR2 SNEGSKA (reference sequence). This CDR3 is CSAFSQGAYEQYF. The DNA of the CDR3 is TGCAGTGCTTTTTCACAGGGGGCCTACGAGCAGTACTTC.

The rearrangement joins TRBV7-2 to TRBJ2-7, with D possibly TRBD2 on 6 matching bases. Trimming stripped 5 bases from V and 6 bases from J, with 20 bases between. This CDR3 comprises 15 residues. The V gene's germline CDR1 is SGHTA and CDR2 FQGNSA. The chain's CDR3 is CASSLRDWGPIEQYF. Written as DNA, the CDR3 is TGTGCCAGCAGCCTCCGGGACTGGGGACCTATCGAGCAGTACTTC.

V is TRBV18 and J is TRBJ2-3; maybe TRBD2 (6 bases). V lost 6 bases to trimming and J lost 0 bases, with 13 bases between them. Germline CDR1 KGHSH, CDR2 LQKENI. The CDR3 length is 15 residues. CDR3 in DNA: TGTGCCAGCTCCCCGGACTACCTTAGCACAGATACGCAGTATTTT. Its protein is CASSPDYLSTDTQYF.

This clone was counted at least ten times. The chain couples TRBV27 to TRBJ2-7, with TRBD2 identical over 9 bases. The CDR3 contains 14 residues. The V gene's germline CDR1 is MNHEY and CDR2 SMNVEV (reference sequence). J gave up 5 bases and V 3 bases, and 5 bases lay outside the gene matches. CDR3 coding DNA: TGTGCCAGCAGTTTTTTAGCGGGAGAGGACGAGCAGTACTTC. Residues: CASSFLAGEDEQYF.

The chain employs TRBV2 and TRBJ1-1; tentatively, D is TRBD1 (5 bases). CDR3 length equals 13 residues. CDR1 and CDR2 (germline): SNHLY, FYNNEI. Trimming cost V 7 bases and J 1 base, with 10 bases left between them. CDR3 loop: CASNEGTNTEAFF. CDR3 nucleotides: TGTGCCAGCAATGAGGGGACGAACACTGAAGCTTTCTTT.

Of note for this clone: This could be a read error, since a much larger clone is one nucleotide away. The chain couples TRBV24-1 to TRBJ2-3; tentatively, D is TRBD1 (6 bases). The CDR3 is 17 residues long. Germline values: CDR1 KGHDR, CDR2 SFDVKD. V lost 4 bases to trimming and J lost 0 bases, with 16 bases between them. This CDR3 is CATSDQTGLGSTDTQYF. In DNA, the CDR3 is TGTGCCACCAGTGACCAAACAGGGTTAGGAAGCACAGATACGCAGTATTTT.

This clone is labeled medium-sized (0.01 to 0.1%). The rearrangement links TRBV2 to TRBJ2-7; 11 bases fit TRBD2. V trimming: 6 bases; J trimming: 3 bases; junction bases outside the gene matches: 7. Germline V gene lookup returns CDR1 SNHLY and CDR2 FYNNEI. The CDR3 covers 15 residues. CDR3 coding DNA: TGTGCCAGCAGCGCAATAGCGGGAGGGGGCTACGAGCAGTACTTC. This encodes CASSAIAGGGYEQYF.

This clone occurred a few times. V usage is TRBV10-3 and J usage is TRBJ1-6, with TRBD1 matching 11 bases. The CDR3 has 14 residues. Germline assignment: CDR1 ENHRY and CDR2 SYGVKD. Trimming cost V 4 bases and J 13 bases; bases outside gene matches: 6. CDR3 sequence (DNA): TGTGCCATCAGTGGGGACAGGGGGAATCGGCCCCTCCACTTT. It translates to CAISGDRGNRPLHF.

This clone is deemed medium-sized (0.01 to 0.1%). V is TRBV20-1 and J is TRBJ2-7, with TRBD2 matching 8 bases. J was trimmed by 3 bases and V by 2 bases; bases with no gene match: 6. Germline CDR1 reads DFQATT; CDR2 reads SNEGSKA (reference sequence). This CDR3 contains 14 residues. CDR3 nucleotides: TGCAGTGCTAGACCCCTAACTAGCGGCTACGAGCAGTACTTC. Translation: CSARPLTSGYEQYF.

This clone was counted between two and nine times. This chain joins TRBV11-2 and TRBJ2-3; 8 bases match TRBD2. J lost 1 base, V lost 3 bases, and 3 bases had no gene match. From germline, CDR1 is SGHAT and CDR2 FQNNGV. The CDR3 consists of 15 residues. Written as DNA, the CDR3 is TGTGCCAGCAGCTTCGGGGGGGGACGCACAGATACGCAGTATTTT. Translated, it gives CASSFGGGRTDTQYF.

As to this clone: The conserved final phenylalanine or tryptophan is absent from the CDR3, which likely points to a read error. No DNA is shown, since the ends of the CDR3 on it are uncertain; the CDR3 is the one TCRdb lists. J is TRBJ1-2 and V is TRBV6-1; the table names TRBD1, a call not compared with the DNA. Germline loops: CDR1 MNHNS, CDR2 SASEGT. Counting both end residues, the CDR3 totals 13 amino acids. This CDR3 reads CASSDFTWTGYPG.

The genes are TRBV27 and TRBJ1-1; TRBD1 matches at 8 bases. The CDR3 is 14 amino acids. With V trimmed by 5 bases and J by 4 bases, 6 bases remained unmatched. Germline-derived CDR1 and CDR2 are MNHEY and SMNVEV (reference sequence). The CDR3 is CASSVTGGFTEAFF. CDR3 nucleotide sequence: TGTGCCAGCAGTGTCACAGGGGGATTCACTGAAGCTTTCTTT.

The V call is TRBV6-1, the J call TRBJ1-1; D possibly corresponds to TRBD1 (5 bases). This CDR3 is built from 13 residues. Germline CDR1 is MNHNS and CDR2 is SASEGT. The germline V and J ends were trimmed by 9 bases and 3 bases, with 14 bases remaining between them. CDR3 coding DNA: TGTGCCAGTGGGGGAGGTATGGACACTGAAGCTTTCTTT. This gives the protein CASGGGMDTEAFF.

This clone is termed medium-sized. V usage is TRBV7-8 and J usage is TRBJ2-7, with TRBD2 matching over 9 bases. Germline V CDR1 and CDR2: SGHVS, FQNEAQ. V shed 7 bases and J 2 bases; nucleotides not matched to a gene: 6. The CDR3 length is 14 residues. DNA of the CDR3: TGTGCCAGCACCCAAGCGGGAGGAACCTACGAGCAGTACTTC. It specifies CASTQAGGTYEQYF.

This clone was seen more than once but under ten times. The chain is built from TRBV6-4 and TRBJ2-2; possible D gene TRBD2, 6 bases. The germline V and J ends were trimmed by 2 bases and 0 bases, with 7 bases remaining between them. Per the germline V gene, CDR1 is MRHNA and CDR2 is SNTAGT. The CDR3 runs 15 residues. CDR3 region: CASSDTGANTGELFF. The CDR3 coding sequence is TGTGCCAGCAGTGACACGGGGGCGAACACCGGGGAGCTGTTTTTT.

This clone was seen a few times. At one boundary the junction diverges from the germline segment, which might be a read error. The rearrangement uses TRBV19 and TRBJ2-7, with D uncertain. Germline CDR1 LNHDA, CDR2 SQIVND (reference sequence). The CDR3 sequence is 13 residues long. The CDR3 DNA reads TGTGCCAGTAAGCACAGCGACCGCTACGATCAGTGCTTC. It translates to CASKHSDRYDQCF. Complete variable domain (other parts from reference TRBV19 and TRBJ2-7): DGGITQSPKYLFRKEGQNVTLSCEQNLNHDAMYWYRQDPGQGLRLIYYSQIVNDFQKGDIAEGYSVSREKKESFPLTVTSAQKNPTAFYLCASKHSDRYDQCFGPGTRLTVT.

CDR3 amino acids: CASSFGGADTQYF. Written as DNA, the CDR3 is TGCGCCAGCAGCTTCGGGGGGGCAGATACGCAGTATTTT. The chain employs TRBV5-1 and TRBJ2-3; 8 positions agree with TRBD2. This CDR3 is 13 amino acids long. Germline V gene sequence: CDR1 SGHRS, CDR2 YFSETQ. J was trimmed by 4 bases and V by 2 bases; bases with no gene match: 0.

This clone has a count of ten or more. The CDR3 region is CASSRGRGRSEAFF. The CDR3 bases are TGTGCCAGCAGTCGGGGGCGGGGGAGATCAGAAGCTTTCTTT. This chain uses TRBV27 with TRBJ1-1; possibly TRBD1 for D (6 bases). Trimming left V 5 bases short and J 8 bases short, with 18 bases between. This CDR3 is 14 amino acids long. Looked up from germline, CDR1 is MNHEY and CDR2 is SMNVEV (reference sequence).

The gene calls are TRBV30 and TRBJ1-5, with TRBD1 matching over 7 bases. The germline gives CDR1 GTSNPN, CDR2 SVGIG (reference sequence). V shed 2 bases, J shed 6 bases, and the junction held 10 bases outside the gene matches. CDR3 size: 15 residues. For the CDR3, the DNA is TGTGCCTGGAGTCTACCCCCGACAGGGAGTCAGCCCCAGCATTTT. Translation gives CAWSLPPTGSQPQHF. The complete variable domain, with remaining parts taken from reference TRBV30 and TRBJ1-5, reads SQTIHQWPATLVQPVGSPLSLECTVEGTSNPNLYWYRQAAGRGLQLLFYSVGIGQISSEVPQNLSASRPQDRQFILSSKKLLLSDSGFYLCAWSLPPTGSQPQHFGDGTRLSIL.

This clone was detected many times. The genes are TRBV3-1 and TRBJ2-7, with D perhaps TRBD2 (5 bases). The CDR3 has 17 amino acids. Germline assignment: CDR1 LGHDT and CDR2 YNNKEL (reference sequence). Trimming pared 2 bases from V and 1 base from J, leaving 18 bases between. The CDR3 coding sequence is TGTGCCAGCAGCCAAAAGGGCGTCCGCGACTATTCCTACGAGCAGTACTTC. It is translated as CASSQKGVRDYSYEQYF.